These T cell receptor beta chains were read from a single sample in a study of OX40 agonist ivuxolimab in advanced cancers. Here immunoSEQ multiplex PCR was the method, and the copy in TCRdb shows in-frame clones only, minus some. The data show some 72,000 clones, 92% seen once. This specimen consisted of CD4+ or CD8+ T cells sorted from blood, obtained in a trial of the OX40 agonist ivuxolimab. The receptors originated from an adult with an advanced solid tumor such as melanoma, head and neck, liver or kidney cancer. Both conserved end residues are part of each CDR3. The order of the fields is clone size, J gene, CDR3 length, D gene, V gene, CDR3 protein, CDR3 DNA. D genes are given only for firm matches. Some rows mark clone size as missing; the rest say once, few, many or name a class of expanded clone.

size: NA
J: TRBJ2-3
length: 15
D: TRBD2
V: TRBV5-6
CDR3: CASSLSREGTDTQYF
DNA: TGTGCCAGCAGCTTGTCGCGGGAGGGCACAGATACGCAGTATTTT

size: NA
J: TRBJ2-5
length: 16
D: NA
V: TRBV25-1
CDR3: CASSEFGGQSGETQYF
DNA: TGTGCCAGCAGTGAATTCGGTGGGCAGTCTGGGGAGACCCAGTACTTC

size: few
J: TRBJ2-7
length: 13
D: NA
V: TRBV19
CDR3: CASSIGPFYEQYF
DNA: TGTGCCAGTAGTATCGGCCCTTTCTACGAGCAGTACTTC

size: NA
J: TRBJ2-2
length: 16
D: NA
V: TRBV7-8
CDR3: CASSPVRAANTGELFF
DNA: TGTGCCAGCAGCCCCGTTCGGGCGGCGAACACCGGGGAGCTGTTTTTT

size: NA
J: TRBJ2-7
length: 15
D: NA
V: TRBV19
CDR3: CASSVEGGYTYEQYF
DNA: TGTGCCAGTAGTGTAGAGGGCGGTTATACCTACGAGCAGTACTTC

size: NA
J: TRBJ1-6
length: 15
D: NA
V: TRBV5-1
CDR3: CASSLGTGRNSPLHF
DNA: TGCGCCAGCAGCTTGGGTACCGGGCGTAATTCACCCCTCCACTTT

size: NA
J: TRBJ2-7
length: 17
D: TRBD2
V: TRBV7-2
CDR3: CASSLPGLAGANYEQYF
DNA: TGTGCCAGCAGCTTACCGGGACTAGCGGGAGCAAACTACGAGCAGTACTTC

size: NA
J: TRBJ1-5
length: 13
D: NA
V: TRBV29-1
CDR3: CSVRTAPYQPQHF
DNA: TGCAGCGTGAGGACGGCCCCCTATCAGCCCCAGCATTTT

size: NA
J: TRBJ2-1
length: 15
D: NA
V: TRBV29-1
CDR3: CSVGRASGPADEQFF
DNA: TGCAGCGTGGGTCGGGCCTCGGGGCCGGCCGATGAGCAGTTCTTC

size: NA
J: TRBJ2-1
length: 12
D: NA
V: TRBV5-1
CDR3: CASSFRGREQFF
DNA: TGCGCCAGCAGCTTTCGGGGACGTGAGCAGTTCTTC

size: NA
J: TRBJ2-7
length: 13
D: NA
V: TRBV7-8
CDR3: CASSLAGPYEQYF
DNA: TGTGCCAGCAGCTTGGCGGGGCCCTACGAGCAGTACTTC

size: once
J: TRBJ1-6
length: 15
D: TRBD1
V: TRBV25-1
CDR3: CASNPPGTGNSPLHF
DNA: TGTGCCAGCAATCCCCCCGGGACAGGGAATTCACCCCTCCACTTT